The 10 T cell receptor beta chains given below trace back to one sample, sequenced in a study of CD8+ T cells in alopecia areata listed by TCRdb under 2018. The sample's time point label, in plain terms: more than 3 weeks on oral tofacitinib. The treatment or condition label, as the study defines it: oral pan-JAK inhibitor, 5-10 mg twice daily. Library generation was performed with the immunoSEQ multiplex PCR assay. RNA was extracted from all samples and reverse transcribed into cDNA as template for TCR sequencing. The table comes from immuneACCESS by way of TCRdb, which keeps in-frame sequences with V and J called. Part of the clones is missing from these tables; in studies checked, under half for an unresolved V gene and the rest for unknown reasons. The sample table shows fewer than 150,000 clones, and 65% to 90% are seen once. The ten largest make up 20% to 30% of the sample. This specimen was CD8+ T cells sorted from blood, taken at week 4, from a patient treated with tofacitinib. These receptors came from a human donor with alopecia areata.

This clone has only a few counts. The chain has TRBV29-1 and TRBJ2-2; D is unclear. CDR3 length: 12 amino acids. V shed 5 bases and J shed 5 bases, with 9 bases lying between them. Germline V CDR1 and CDR2: SQVTM, ANQGSEA. The CDR3 coding sequence is TGCAGCGTTTTTGCGCAAACCGGGGAGCTGTTTTTT. Translation gives CSVFAQTGELFF.

The chain joins TRBV5-1 to TRBJ2-3; 16 bases are shared with TRBD2. Germline V gives CDR1 SGHRS, CDR2 YFSETQ. The V segment lost 4 bases and the J segment 5 bases; nucleotides outside the gene matches: 10. The CDR3 extends over 18 amino acids. CDR3 nucleotides: TGCGCCAGCAGCCGCGTAGGGACTAGCGGGGGGGCCGGAGATACGCAGTATTTT. It encodes CASSRVGTSGGAGDTQYF.

Points on this clone: Other DNA sequences in this sample translate to the same CDR3. V is TRBV27 and J is TRBJ2-1; 10 positions agree with TRBD2. J lost 4 bases, V lost 2 bases, and 2 bases had no gene match. The CDR3 has 15 amino acids. CDR1 and CDR2 (germline): MNHEY, SMNVEV (reference sequence). CDR3 sequence (DNA): TGTGCCAGCAGTTTAAGTAGCGGGGGGTACAATGAGCAGTTCTTC. This gives the protein CASSLSSGGYNEQFF.

With respect to this clone: Compared with germline, one end of the junction differs, possibly owing to a read error. This chain connects TRBV30 to TRBJ2-5; 8 bases match TRBD2. The CDR3 has 13 residues. CDR1 GTSNPN and CDR2 SVGIG come from the germline V gene (reference sequence). The CDR3 nucleotides are TGTGCCTGCCAAGCGGGGGAGCAAGGGACCCAGTACTTC. This sequence encodes CACQAGEQGTQYF.

This clone was counted only a few times. The rearrangement joins TRBV7-8 to TRBJ2-3; the D is unclear. This CDR3 has 15 residues. Germline V CDR1 and CDR2: SGHVS, FQNEAQ. The V and J ends lost 2 bases and 0 bases respectively, with 9 bases between them. The DNA of the CDR3 is TGTGCCAGCAGCTTAATGGGCGGAAGCACAGATACGCAGTATTTT. It codes for CASSLMGGSTDTQYF.

This chain joins TRBV2 and TRBJ2-3, with 10 bases identical to TRBD2. Germline V gene sequence: CDR1 SNHLY, CDR2 FYNNEI. The length of the CDR3 is 17 residues. V was pared by 3 bases and J by 2 bases, with 8 bases of the junction left unmatched. The CDR3 nucleotides are TGTGCCAGCAGTGATTCCCAGCGGGGGGGCCTCACAGATACGCAGTATTTT. Translation gives CASSDSQRGGLTDTQYF.

This rearrangement joins TRBV30 to TRBJ2-2, with D possibly being TRBD1 (5 bases). Germline loops: CDR1 GTSNPN, CDR2 SVGIG (reference sequence). V lost 4 bases and J 6 bases, leaving 9 bases between the germline ends. The CDR3 runs to 12 residues. The CDR3 nucleotides are TGTGCCTGGATAGGGGTAGCCGGGGAGCTGTTTTTT. It yields the protein CAWIGVAGELFF.

The chain joins TRBV27 to TRBJ2-7; D perhaps matches TRBD2 (5 bases). CDR1 MNHEY and CDR2 SMNVEV come from the germline V gene (reference sequence). Trimming removed 8 bases at V and 1 base at J, with 15 bases between. The CDR3 is 14 amino acids. This CDR3 is CASAPIRDSYEQYF. The CDR3 nucleotides read TGTGCCAGCGCCCCCATCCGGGATTCCTACGAGCAGTACTTC.

This chain connects TRBV7-2 to TRBJ2-7; 9 positions match TRBD1. Germline V gene data show CDR1 as SGHTA and CDR2 as FQGNSA. CDR3 length: 15 residues. Germline trimming cut 4 bases from V and 4 bases from J; bases unmatched to any gene: 8. The CDR3 coding sequence is TGTGCCAGCAGCTCCCGGACAGGGGAGGGTTACGAGCAGTACTTC. Protein: CASSSRTGEGYEQYF.

The genes are TRBV6-7 and TRBJ2-2, with 12 nucleotides matching TRBD1. TRBV6-7 is assigned to the ORF class and has an uncertain function. V gave up 2 bases and J gave up 6 bases; unmatched junction bases: 7. This CDR3 is built from 17 residues. CDR3 in DNA: TGTGCCAGCAGTTACGCGGGACAGGGGGCTGGGCCCGGGGAGCTGTTTTTT. Translation: CASSYAGQGAGPGELFF.